This is a list of T cell receptor beta chains from one sample in a study of tumor-infiltrating lymphocytes in primary liver carcinoma. TCRdb fed the multiplex PCR reads into MiXCR, producing one record per CDR3 protein. In the table there are nearly 200,000 distinct CDR3 sequences, roughly two thirds of which are singletons. Sequenced: peripheral blood. These TCRs come from a woman aged 60 to 75 with primary liver carcinoma and hepatitis B virus infection. CDR3s include the opening cysteine and the closing phenylalanine or tryptophan. The D gene is left open where the match is weak. Not every row has a clone size; where given, it reads once, few, many or a size class.

TRBV6-5,.,TRBJ1-5,.,CACSFSWDGWQPQHF,TGTGCCTGCAGTTTCTCATGGGATGGGTGGCAGCCCCAGCATTTT
TRBV12-5,.,TRBJ2-2,many,CASGLNTGELFF,TGTGCTAGTGGTTTGAACACCGGGGAGCTGTTTTTT
TRBV11-2,.,TRBJ2-7,.,CTSSSGGRAADEQYF,TGTACCAGCAGTTCTGGGGGCAGGGCGGCCGACGAGCAGTACTTT
TRBV5-1,.,TRBJ1-5,.,CASSSDGGSNQPQHF,TGCGCCAGCAGCTCGGATGGGGGTAGCAATCAGCCCCAGCATTTT
TRBV6-1,.,TRBJ2-1,few,CASSGDQTYNEQFF,TGTGCCAGCAGCGGGGACCAGACCTACAATGAGCAGTTCTTC
TRBV5-1,.,TRBJ2-3,.,CASSLGIMHRRGDTQYF,TGCGCCAGCAGCTTGGGAATCATGCATCGTAGAGGAGATACGCAGTATTTT
TRBV29-1,.,TRBJ2-7,many,CSIQGMGDEQYF,TGCAGCATTCAAGGGATGGGTGACGAGCAGTACTTC
TRBV5-1,.,TRBJ2-2,few,CASSSSGHTGELFF,TGCGCCAGCAGCTCAAGCGGCCACACCGGGGAGCTGTTTTTT
TRBV12-3/TRBV12-4,.,TRBJ2-7,few,CASSFVRDPPYEQYF,TGTGCCAGCAGTTTTGTGAGGGACCCACCCTACGAGCAGTACTTC
TRBV11-2,.,TRBJ1-1,.,CAGSSGGVEAFF,TGTGCCGGCAGCTCTGGCGGGGTTGAAGCTTTCTTT
TRBV11-1,.,TRBJ2-6,.,CASSAMTGTPGAKVLTF,TGTGCCAGCAGCGCCATGACAGGGACTCCTGGGGCCAAGGTCCTGACTTTC
TRBV29-1,.,TRBJ2-1,.,CSVMGQGGSEQFF,TGCAGCGTGATGGGGCAGGGAGGTAGTGAGCAGTTCTTC
TRBV12-3/TRBV12-4,.,TRBJ2-4,many,CASSPGRRPNQYF,TGTGCCAGCAGCCCGGGACGTCGACCGAACCAGTACTTC
TRBV11-2,.,TRBJ1-1,.,CASGLSSLRGPIEAFF,TGTGCCAGCGGCCTATCATCCTTGCGGGGGCCCATAGAAGCTTTCTTT
TRBV12-3/TRBV12-4,.,TRBJ2-2,.,CASSLGGPGTGELFF,TGTGCCAGCAGTTTAGGAGGGCCCGGCACCGGGGAGCTGTTTTTT
TRBV29-1,.,TRBJ1-1,.,CSVGPAGREDTEAFF,TGCAGCGTTGGACCCGCAGGGAGGGAGGACACTGAAGCCTTCTTT
TRBV6-1,TRBD1,TRBJ2-7,many,CASTMTGSSYEQYF,TGTGCCAGCACTATGACAGGGAGCTCCTACGAGCAGTACTTC
TRBV28,.,TRBJ2-1,.,CASRTHGDEQFF,TGCGCCAGCCGTACTCATGGTGATGAGCAGTTCTTC
TRBV6-5,.,TRBJ1-1,.,CASSYFGGVTAAFF,TGTGCAAGCAGTTACTTCGGAGGGGTCACTGCAGCTTTCTTT
TRBV7-9,.,TRBJ1-1,.,CASSLTTEAFF,TGTGCCAGCAGCTTGACCACTGAAGCTTTCTTT
TRBV12-3/TRBV12-4,.,TRBJ1-1,.,CGSSWGLGGTEAFF,TGTGGCAGCAGTTGGGGACTGGGGGGCACTGAAGCTTTCTTT
TRBV28,TRBD2,TRBJ2-7,.,CASSPFAGLADSSYEQYF,TGTGCCAGCAGCCCATTCGCGGGACTAGCGGATAGCTCCTACGAGCAGTACTTC
TRBV5-5,TRBD2,TRBJ2-1,.,CASSPTSGRLTYNEQFF,TGTGCCAGTAGCCCGACTAGCGGGAGACTAACCTACAATGAGCAGTTCTTC
TRBV5-4,.,TRBJ1-1,.,CVSSLAGSRFTTEAFF,TGTGTCAGCAGCCTCGCCGGGTCTCGCTTTACCACTGAAGCTTTCTTT
TRBV29-1,.,TRBJ1-4,.,CSVEDTQDADGKLFF,TGCAGCGTTGAAGATACACAGGATGCTGATGGAAAACTGTTTTTT
TRBV11-2,.,TRBJ2-3,.,CVSSFGTPPGETQYF,TGTGTCAGCAGCTTTGGGACACCCCCGGGGGAAACGCAGTATTTT
TRBV29-1,TRBD2,TRBJ2-3,.,CGVAYGSGSADTQYF,TGCGGCGTTGCCTATGGGAGCGGGAGTGCTGATACGCAGTATTTT